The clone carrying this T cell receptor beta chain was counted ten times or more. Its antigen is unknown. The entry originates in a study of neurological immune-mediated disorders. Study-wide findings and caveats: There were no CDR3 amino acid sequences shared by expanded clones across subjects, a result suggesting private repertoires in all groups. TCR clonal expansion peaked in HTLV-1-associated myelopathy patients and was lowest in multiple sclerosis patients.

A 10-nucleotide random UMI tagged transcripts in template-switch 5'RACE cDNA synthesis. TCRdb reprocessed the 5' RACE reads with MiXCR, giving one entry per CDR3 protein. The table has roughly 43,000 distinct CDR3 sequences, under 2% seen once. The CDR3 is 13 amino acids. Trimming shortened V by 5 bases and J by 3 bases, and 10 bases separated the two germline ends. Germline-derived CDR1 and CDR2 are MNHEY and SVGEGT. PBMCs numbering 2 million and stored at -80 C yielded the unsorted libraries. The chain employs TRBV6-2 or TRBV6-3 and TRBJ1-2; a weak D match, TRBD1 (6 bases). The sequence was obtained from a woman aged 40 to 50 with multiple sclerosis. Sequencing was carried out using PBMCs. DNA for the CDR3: TGTGCCAGCAGTGGACAGTGGTACTATGGCTACACCTTC. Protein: CASSGQWYYGYTF.